Below, 27 T cell receptor beta chains from the same sample are listed, as sequenced in a study of blood T cell repertoires in COVID-19. Sequenced by immunoSEQ multiplex PCR; TCRdb stores in-frame clones only, minus some. The data hold a few hundred thousand clones, with about nine tenths observed a single time. Source material: peripheral blood. All receptors derive from a woman in her 40s who had recovered from COVID-19.

This chain links TRBV6-1 with TRBJ2-1, with 8 bases that match TRBD2. The CDR3 has 15 amino acids. J lost 4 bases, V lost 3 bases, and 5 bases had no gene match. Germline V gene lookup returns CDR1 MNHNS and CDR2 SASEGT. CDR3 nucleotide sequence: TGTGCCAGCAGTGATCCCGGGAGGGCTTACAATGAGCAGTTCTTC. It codes for CASSDPGRAYNEQFF.

This chain connects TRBV10-3 to TRBJ2-1; 13 bases are a match to TRBD2. In germline, CDR1 is ENHRY, CDR2 SYGVKD. The CDR3 runs to 18 residues. The junction had 13 bases not matched to a gene; V was cut back by 5 bases and J by 6 bases. CDR3 DNA sequence: TGTGCCATCAGTCCGTGGGATAGGACTAGCGGGAGCGGCAATGAGCAGTTCTTC. Protein product: CAISPWDRTSGSGNEQFF.

The rearrangement joins TRBV13 to TRBJ1-5; 7 positions match TRBD1. V shed 6 bases and J 2 bases; nucleotides not matched to a gene: 7. CDR3 length: 15 residues. Per the germline V gene, CDR1 is PRHDT and CDR2 is FYEKMQ (reference sequence). The CDR3 reads CASRAPGQCNQPQHF. The DNA for the CDR3 is TGTGCCAGCAGGGCCCCGGGACAGTGCAATCAGCCCCAGCATTTT.

The chain links TRBV2 to TRBJ2-7; D remains ambiguous. The CDR3 totals 13 residues. The germline CDR1 and CDR2 sequences are SNHLY and FYNNEI. Trimming shortened V by 6 bases and J by 4 bases, and 13 bases separated the two germline ends. CDR3 loop: CASSFLSSYEQYF. DNA of the CDR3: TGTGCCAGCAGCTTTCTTAGTTCTTACGAGCAGTACTTC.

V and J are TRBV27 and TRBJ2-7; 9 bases map to TRBD1. The CDR3 has 15 residues. CDR1 and CDR2 (germline): MNHEY, SMNVEV (reference sequence). Trimming took 6 bases from V and 2 from J; bases not matched to a gene: 8. CDR3 sequence (DNA): TGTGCCAGCAGGGCGTCCGGGACAGGGACCTACGAGCAGTACTTC. It yields the protein CASRASGTGTYEQYF.

This clone was picked up a small number of times. V and J are TRBV9 and TRBJ2-3, with D possibly being TRBD2 (6 bases). CDR1 SGDLS and CDR2 YYNGEE come from the germline V gene. The CDR3 runs to 17 residues. Trimming took off 0 bases at V and 2 bases at J, with 16 bases between the two ends. CDR3: CASSVAAGLTNTDTQYF. DNA of the CDR3: TGTGCCAGCAGCGTAGCTGCGGGGCTTACTAACACAGATACGCAGTATTTT.

This clone was found once. The chain recombines TRBV18 with TRBJ1-2, with D perhaps matching TRBD1 (6 bases). The V gene lost 2 bases and the J gene lost 5 bases, with 15 bases spanning the gap. This CDR3 comprises 15 residues. CDR1 is KGHSH, CDR2 LQKENI, per germline. The CDR3 bases are TGTGCCAGCTCACCAGGGGCAGGGGAGAGGTATGGCTACACCTTC. It codes for CASSPGAGERYGYTF.

The chain combines TRBV20-1 with TRBJ2-3; 8 bases fit TRBD2. This CDR3 is built from 16 residues. Trimming removed 3 bases from V and 1 base from J; junction bases left unmatched: 9. CDR1 is DFQATT and CDR2 is SNEGSKA in the germline V gene (reference sequence). CDR3 bases: TGCAGTGCTAGTCCCGGGGGGGGCTATGGCACAGATACGCAGTATTTT. It specifies CSASPGGGYGTDTQYF.

The rearrangement joins TRBV7-2 to TRBJ2-7; 12 bases are shared with TRBD2. In germline, CDR1 is SGHTA, CDR2 FQGNSA. CDR3 length equals 15 residues. Trimming at V came to 4 bases and at J to 9 bases, leaving 10 bases not matched to a gene. The CDR3 sequence: CASSWKLAGGHAQYF. The DNA for the CDR3 is TGTGCCAGCAGCTGGAAACTAGCGGGAGGACACGCGCAGTACTTC.

The J gene is TRBJ2-7, the V gene TRBV5-4; 7 bases align to TRBD2. Trimming took 2 bases from V and 5 from J; bases not matched to a gene: 10. The CDR3 covers 15 residues. Germline CDR1 is SGHNT and CDR2 is YYREEE (reference sequence). CDR3 protein: CASSFHAGESNEQYF. In nucleotides, the CDR3 is TGTGCCAGCAGCTTTCACGCGGGAGAGTCTAACGAGCAGTACTTC.

The V gene is TRBV19, the J gene TRBJ1-1; unclear D gene. CDR1 and CDR2 from the germline V gene are LNHDA and SQIVND (reference sequence). V was clipped by 3 bases and J by 2 bases, with 22 bases between them. The CDR3 is 18 residues long. This CDR3 reads CASSMAAPSPTFNTEAFF. CDR3 in DNA: TGTGCCAGTAGTATGGCGGCTCCCTCCCCTACTTTTAACACTGAAGCTTTCTTT.

The V and J genes are TRBV10-2 and TRBJ2-7; D is possibly TRBD2 (5 bases). The CDR3 totals 12 residues. Looked up from germline, CDR1 is WSHSY and CDR2 is SAAADI. Between the trimmed V and J ends, which lost 7 bases and 7 bases, there was a span of 14 bases. The CDR3 DNA reads TGCGCCAGCACTATGCTCCCGGGAGAGCAGTACTTC. Translating gives CASTMLPGEQYF.

This clone has just one count. This chain joins TRBV5-1 and TRBJ2-1; D might be TRBD2 (6 bases). The V gene lost 2 bases and the J gene lost 9 bases, with 15 bases spanning the gap. In germline, CDR1 is SGHRS, CDR2 YFSETQ. This CDR3 is 14 amino acids long. The CDR3 coding sequence is TGCGCCAGCAGCTTCCGGGAGCCCCCAAGTGAGCAGTTCTTC. The encoded protein is CASSFREPPSEQFF.

This clone was picked up one time. The chain recombines TRBV10-3 with TRBJ1-2; 7 positions agree with TRBD1. Per germline, CDR1 ENHRY and CDR2 SYGVKD. The CDR3 runs 13 residues. The trim removed 6 bases at V and 8 bases at J, leaving 9 bases unmatched. This CDR3 reads CAISGTVGGGYTF. The CDR3 nucleotides read TGTGCCATCAGCGGGACAGTCGGCGGGGGCTACACCTTC.

The chain uses TRBV5-4 and TRBJ2-2; 9 bases line up with TRBD1. Germline V gene sequence: CDR1 SGHNT, CDR2 YYREEE (reference sequence). This CDR3 comprises 15 residues. V shed 4 bases, J shed 5 bases, and the junction held 6 bases outside the gene matches. The CDR3 sequence: CASSALQGATGELFF. CDR3 sequence (DNA): TGTGCCAGCAGCGCCTTACAGGGGGCGACCGGGGAGCTGTTTTTT.

This clone appeared a few times. The chain joins TRBV30 to TRBJ2-7; maybe TRBD2 (5 bases). This CDR3 has 15 amino acids. The V gene lost 0 bases and the J gene lost 6 bases, with 18 bases spanning the gap. Looked up from germline, CDR1 is GTSNPN and CDR2 is SVGIG (reference sequence). The CDR3 DNA reads as TGTGCCTGGAGTGTATCGTCAGACTCGGCGGGCGAGCAGTACTTC. It is translated as CAWSVSSDSAGEQYF.

The CDR3 here is CASSLSGGDNEQFF. The CDR3, as DNA: TGTGCCAGCAGCTTATCGGGAGGGGACAATGAGCAGTTCTTC. The chain is built from TRBV7-2 and TRBJ2-1; TRBD2 agrees at 8 bases. V dropped 2 bases and J dropped 5; count of bases not matched to a gene: 2. Germline CDR1 SGHTA, CDR2 FQGNSA. CDR3 length: 14 amino acids.

The chain carries TRBV7-3 and TRBJ2-1; 7 nucleotides line up with TRBD1. J gave up 2 bases and V 2 bases, and 3 bases lay outside the gene matches. CDR1 SGHTA and CDR2 FQGTGA come from the germline V gene. The CDR3 spans 15 residues. The CDR3, as DNA: TGTGCCAGCAGCTTAGCTCAGGGGGCCTACAATGAGCAGTTCTTC. Protein: CASSLAQGAYNEQFF.

The J gene is TRBJ2-1, the V gene TRBV14, with a tentative D call TRBD1 (6 bases). Germline loops: CDR1 SGHDN, CDR2 FVKESK. The CDR3 is 16 amino acids. Trimming pared 4 bases from V and 3 bases from J, leaving 16 bases between. The CDR3 DNA is TGTGCCAGCAGCCGCTTCACGAGGACAGACTACAATGAGCAGTTCTTC. It specifies CASSRFTRTDYNEQFF.

Here the CDR3 reads CASSLSAGATEAFF. The CDR3 nucleotides read TGTGCCAGCAGCTTATCGGCAGGGGCCACTGAAGCTTTCTTT. The chain recombines TRBV7-9 with TRBJ1-1, with a tentative D call TRBD1 (6 bases). The CDR3 extends over 14 amino acids. Germline V gene data show CDR1 as SEHNR and CDR2 as FQNEAQ (reference sequence). The ends were cut back, 2 bases at V and 4 bases at J, with 11 bases in the middle.

The chain links TRBV11-2 to TRBJ2-1, with 9 bases fitting TRBD2. The CDR3 has 16 amino acids. J lost 8 bases, V lost 2 bases, and 10 bases had no gene match. The germline V gene has CDR1 SGHAT and CDR2 FQNNGV. In nucleotides, the CDR3 is TGTGCCAGCAGCTTACGCCCCGGACTAGCGAGGGATGAGCAGTTCTTC. Encoded protein: CASSLRPGLARDEQFF.

The gene calls are TRBV28 and TRBJ2-3; the D is unclear. This CDR3 is built from 14 residues. The V gene lost 4 bases and the J gene lost 1 base, with 9 bases spanning the gap. Germline CDR1 is MDHEN and CDR2 is SYDVKM. The DNA for the CDR3 is TGTGCCAGCAGTTCCATGTTTGGCACAGATACGCAGTATTTT. Protein: CASSSMFGTDTQYF.

This chain's CDR3 is CASSPLGLAGRDTQYF. CDR3 DNA: TGTGCCAGCAGTCCTCTGGGACTAGCGGGCAGAGATACGCAGTATTTT. This sequence joins TRBV27 and TRBJ2-3; TRBD2 matches at 12 bases. The CDR3 consists of 16 residues. The germline CDR1 and CDR2 sequences are MNHEY and SMNVEV (reference sequence). V lost 5 bases to trimming and J lost 5 bases; unmatched junction nucleotides: 8.

This clone appeared a single time. The chain combines TRBV28 with TRBJ1-1, with 7 bases identical to TRBD1. After removal of 6 bases from V and 0 bases from J, the junction contained 4 bases not matched to a gene. CDR3 length: 14 amino acids. The germline V gene encodes CDR1 MDHEN and CDR2 SYDVKM. The CDR3 nucleotides read TGTGCCAGCAGATCCGGGACAGTGAACACTGAAGCTTTCTTT. Its translation: CASRSGTVNTEAFF. Using reference TRBV28 and TRBJ1-1 for the parts outside the CDR3, the full variable domain is DVKVTQSSRYLVKRTGEKVFLECVQDMDHENMFWYRQDPGLGLRLIYFSYDVKMKEKGDIPEGYSVSREKKERFSLILESASTNQTSMYLCASRSGTVNTEAFFGQGTRLTVV.

This clone was detected once. The chain combines TRBV3-1 (or the pseudogene TRBV3-2) with TRBJ1-6; 10 nucleotides line up with TRBD1. J was trimmed by 6 bases and V by 4 bases; bases with no gene match: 0. In germline, CDR1 is LGHDT, CDR2 YNNKEL (reference sequence). This CDR3 is built from 14 residues. Written as DNA, the CDR3 is TGTGCCAGCAGCCGGGACAGGGGTAATTCACCCCTCCACTTT. This codes for CASSRDRGNSPLHF.

The chain has TRBV27 and TRBJ2-1; 7 nucleotides match TRBD2. The germline CDR1 and CDR2 sequences are MNHEY and SMNVEV (reference sequence). This CDR3 is 15 amino acids long. V lost 8 bases to trimming and J lost 5 bases; unmatched junction nucleotides: 12. The CDR3 loop reads CASRDYPESHNEQFF. CDR3 DNA sequence: TGTGCCAGCCGGGACTACCCCGAGAGCCACAATGAGCAGTTCTTC.

V and J are TRBV11-1 and TRBJ2-1; 13 bases map to TRBD2. CDR1 and CDR2 (germline): SGHAT, FQDESV (reference sequence). V lost 5 bases, J lost 6 bases, and 4 bases stayed unmatched. The CDR3 is 15 residues long. CDR3 coding DNA: TGTGCCAGCAGCGGGGGGACTAGCGGGACCAATGAGCAGTTCTTC. Residues: CASSGGTSGTNEQFF.